The 22 T cell receptor beta chains below come from one sample, sequenced in a study of T cells in localized non-small cell lung cancer. The data were produced by immunoSEQ multiplex PCR, yet TCRdb's version contains in-frame clones alone and is incomplete. The top ten clones hold 15% of a sample with fewer than 100,000 clones, approximately 90% of them seen once. The sequences come from peripheral blood, collected before any cancer treatment. These receptor sequences come from a man between 40 and 70 years old with stage I squamous cell lung carcinoma.

V usage is TRBV29-1 and J usage is TRBJ1-5; TRBD1 matches 8 bases. The V gene end was trimmed by 4 bases and the J gene end by 5 bases; junction bases not matched to a gene: 10. The CDR3 has 15 residues. Per germline, CDR1 SQVTM and CDR2 ANQGSEA. The CDR3 loop is CSVVSGTGPHQPQHF. The CDR3 bases are TGCAGCGTTGTTTCCGGGACAGGTCCCCATCAGCCCCAGCATTTT.

CDR3 coding DNA: TGTGCCAGCAGCTTTACTAGCGTATACAATGAGCAGTTCTTC. This gives the protein CASSFTSVYNEQFF. The chain couples TRBV14 to TRBJ2-1, with 7 bases that match TRBD2. J lost 4 bases, V lost 5 bases, and 5 bases had no gene match. The CDR3 consists of 14 residues. The germline V gene encodes CDR1 SGHDN and CDR2 FVKESK. The variable domain in full, completed from reference TRBV14 and TRBJ2-1, reads EAGVTQFPSHSVIEKGQTVTLRCDPISGHDNLYWYRRVMGKEIKFLLHFVKESKQDESGMPNNRFLAERTGGTYSTLKVQPAELEDSGVYFCASSFTSVYNEQFFGPGTRLTVL.

The chain carries TRBV7-9 and TRBJ2-1, with 13 bases matching TRBD2. V was clipped by 3 bases and J by 1 base; unmatched bases: 6. CDR3 length equals 18 residues. Germline lookup yields CDR1 SEHNR and CDR2 FQNEAQ (reference sequence). Here the CDR3 DNA reads TGTGCCAGCAGCTTCCAGACTAGCGGGGGGCTGTCCTACAATGAGCAGTTCTTC. Protein sequence: CASSFQTSGGLSYNEQFF.

In this sample, this clone turned up once. The CDR3 is CASSYSTGRQQFF. Here the CDR3 DNA reads TGTGCCAGCAGTTACTCGACGGGACGCCAGCAGTTCTTC. This chain links TRBV6-5 with TRBJ2-1; D tentatively reads TRBD1 or TRBD2 (5 bases each). The CDR3 sequence is 13 residues long. Germline loops: CDR1 MNHEY, CDR2 SVGAGI. The ends were cut back, 0 bases at V and 11 bases at J, with 11 bases in the middle.

This clone was detected a few times. This chain links TRBV7-8 with TRBJ2-7, with D possibly being TRBD1 or TRBD2 (5 bases each). Looked up from germline, CDR1 is SGHVS and CDR2 is FQNEAQ. The CDR3 runs to 11 residues. Between the trimmed V and J ends, which lost 0 bases and 12 bases, there was a span of 9 bases. CDR3: CASSLAEGLYF. The DNA of the CDR3 is TGTGCCAGCAGCTTAGCCGAGGGGTTGTACTTC.

The genes are TRBV9 and TRBJ2-1; 8 nucleotides agree with TRBD1. J gave up 2 bases and V 1 base, and 5 bases lay outside the gene matches. The CDR3 has 16 residues. CDR1 and CDR2 from the germline V gene are SGDLS and YYNGEE. Here the CDR3 DNA reads TGTGCCAGCAGCGTAACGGAACAGGGGGCCTACAATGAGCAGTTCTTC. It translates to CASSVTEQGAYNEQFF.

The rearrangement links TRBV6-5 to TRBJ1-2, with 8 bases matching TRBD1. Trimming removed 6 bases from V and 6 bases from J; junction bases left unmatched: 6. The CDR3 length is 13 residues. Germline V gives CDR1 MNHEY, CDR2 SVGAGI. The CDR3 coding sequence is TGTGCCAGCAGCTCGGACAGGGCCAATGGCTACACCTTC. It yields the protein CASSSDRANGYTF.

The chain combines TRBV5-1 with TRBJ1-1, with D possibly TRBD1 on 5 matching bases. Germline CDR1 and CDR2: SGHRS and YFSETQ. This CDR3 contains 15 residues. Trimming took off 0 bases at V and 1 base at J, with 10 bases between the two ends. The CDR3 nucleotides are TGCGCCAGCAGCTTGGCGGGCAGGGCGAACACTGAAGCTTTCTTT. Translating it yields CASSLAGRANTEAFF.

This chain uses TRBV9 with TRBJ2-3; TRBD1 agrees at 10 bases. The J segment lost 4 bases and the V segment lost 2 bases, leaving 10 bases of the junction unmatched. The germline gives CDR1 SGDLS, CDR2 YYNGEE. CDR3 length equals 17 residues. The CDR3 DNA reads TGTGCCAGCAGCGTTGTGGGGACAGGGGTTGTGGCAGATACGCAGTATTTT. Translating gives CASSVVGTGVVADTQYF. Combining the CDR3 with reference TRBV9 and TRBJ2-3 gives the whole variable domain DSGVTQTPKHLITATGQRVTLRCSPRSGDLSVYWYQQSLDQGLQFLIQYYNGEERAKGNILERFSAQQFPDLHSELNLSSLELGDSALYFCASSVVGTGVVADTQYFGPGTRLTVL.

The sample holds one count of this clone. The chain joins TRBV2 to TRBJ1-1, with a weak D call TRBD1 (5 bases). CDR3 length equals 15 residues. V gave up 4 bases and J gave up 0 bases, with 12 bases separating them. CDR1 is SNHLY, CDR2 FYNNEI, per germline. This chain's CDR3 is CASSAGRGLNTEAFF. Written as DNA, the CDR3 is TGTGCCAGCAGTGCAGGGAGAGGCCTGAACACTGAAGCTTTCTTT.

This chain links TRBV6-5 with TRBJ1-6; TRBD1 might be the D (6 bases). V dropped 10 bases and J dropped 7 bases, with 11 bases sitting between them. Germline V CDR1 and CDR2: MNHEY, SVGAGI. The CDR3 runs 12 residues. The CDR3 DNA reads TGTGCCACCAAACAGGGAAATTCACCCCTCCACTTT. As protein: CATKQGNSPLHF.

This clone has only one observation. The chain is built from TRBV7-3 and TRBJ2-2; a possible D gene is TRBD2 (6 bases). The CDR3 totals 16 residues. V was cut by 4 bases and J by 1 base, with 13 bases left in between. Per germline, CDR1 SGHTA and CDR2 FQGTGA. CDR3 loop: CASSSGFGGNTGELFF. CDR3 nucleotides: TGTGCCAGCAGCTCGGGGTTCGGGGGGAACACCGGGGAGCTGTTTTTT.

The J gene is TRBJ2-7, the V gene TRBV5-1; 7 nucleotides align to TRBD1. The CDR3 totals 15 residues. V gave up 5 bases and J gave up 0 bases; unmatched junction bases: 8. Germline values: CDR1 SGHRS, CDR2 YFSETQ. Here the CDR3 DNA reads TGCGCCAGCAGTAAGGGACAGAAGAGCTCCTACGAGCAGTACTTC. Translated: CASSKGQKSSYEQYF.

J is TRBJ2-7 and V is TRBV23-1; a possible D gene is TRBD1 (6 bases). TRBV23-1 belongs to the ORF category, with a function that is uncertain. The germline V and J ends were trimmed by 0 bases and 0 bases, with 18 bases remaining between them. The CDR3 runs to 18 residues. The CDR3 region is CASSQSSQGRESSYEQYF. DNA of the CDR3: TGCGCCAGCAGTCAATCGTCACAGGGAAGGGAGAGCTCCTACGAGCAGTACTTC.

The V gene is TRBV27, the J gene TRBJ1-2; D call uncertain. Germline CDR1 MNHEY, CDR2 SMNVEV (reference sequence). V was trimmed by 4 bases and J by 7 bases, leaving 13 bases between them. CDR3 length: 13 residues. The CDR3 bases are TGTGCCAGCAGTTACGGGAGCCGCGGTGGCTACACCTTC. Amino acid sequence: CASSYGSRGGYTF.

The chain has TRBV28 and TRBJ2-7; D possibly corresponds to TRBD2 (6 bases). The V and J ends lost 5 bases and 3 bases respectively, with 11 bases between them. The CDR3 extends over 13 amino acids. CDR1 and CDR2 (germline): MDHEN, SYDVKM. The CDR3 DNA is TGTGCCAGCAGTACGGGAGCCAACTACGAGCAGTACTTC. Translated: CASSTGANYEQYF.

This chain connects TRBV7-2 to TRBJ2-7; TRBD1 agrees at 7 bases. CDR3 length: 17 residues. J was trimmed by 3 bases and V by 5 bases; bases with no gene match: 16. Germline assignment: CDR1 SGHTA and CDR2 FQGNSA. For the CDR3, the DNA is TGTGCCAGCAGCCCCTCCGCCGGGACAGCGAGTATCTACGAGCAGTACTTC. This sequence encodes CASSPSAGTASIYEQYF. Drawing the rest from reference TRBV7-2 and TRBJ2-7, the complete variable domain is GAGVSQSPSNKVTEKGKDVELRCDPISGHTALYWYRQSLGQGLEFLIYFQGNSAPDKSGLPSDRFSAERTGGSVSTLTIQRTQQEDSAVYLCASSPSAGTASIYEQYFGPGTRLTVT.

The CDR3 coding sequence is TGTGCCACTACGGACAGGGGGCAGGGGGAGCTGTTTTTT. As protein: CATTDRGQGELFF. This chain uses TRBV15 with TRBJ2-2; 11 bases map to TRBD1. This CDR3 comprises 13 residues. Losses at the gene ends were 9 bases for V and 8 bases for J; bases not matched to a gene: 5. Germline V gene data show CDR1 as LNHNV and CDR2 as YYDKDF (reference sequence).

This clone has just one count. This chain connects TRBV28 to TRBJ1-5; D gene ambiguous. V was clipped by 6 bases and J by 4 bases, with 7 bases between them. The length of the CDR3 is 12 residues. Germline-derived CDR1 and CDR2 are MDHEN and SYDVKM. CDR3 coding DNA: TGTGCCAGCAGACCGGGGAATCAGCCCCAGCATTTT. Amino acid sequence: CASRPGNQPQHF.

V is TRBV19 and J is TRBJ1-5; weak D call: TRBD1 (5 bases). Deletions cut 5 bases from V and 6 bases from J, with 17 bases between. CDR1 and CDR2 from the germline V gene are LNHDA and SQIVND (reference sequence). The CDR3 is 15 amino acids. In nucleotides, the CDR3 is TGTGCCAGTAGTCCCCGCGGGGGGGTTACTCAGCCCCAGCATTTT. This codes for CASSPRGGVTQPQHF.

The rearrangement uses TRBV27 and TRBJ1-2; D might be TRBD1 (5 bases). Trimming cost V 6 bases and J 6 bases, with 14 bases left between them. Germline lookup yields CDR1 MNHEY and CDR2 SMNVEV (reference sequence). The CDR3 has 13 amino acids. The CDR3 nucleotides are TGTGCCAGCAGGGGAACCGGGACTAATGGCTACACCTTC. The encoded protein is CASRGTGTNGYTF.

The chain uses TRBV7-9 and TRBJ2-3; D is undetermined. This CDR3 spans 13 amino acids. CDR1 and CDR2 from the germline V gene are SEHNR and FQNEAQ (reference sequence). V gave up 3 bases and J gave up 1 base, with 5 bases separating them. CDR3 bases: TGTGCCAGCAGCTTGAGGCGCACAGATACGCAGTATTTT. It is translated as CASSLRRTDTQYF.